This T cell receptor beta chain came from a study of CD8+CD57+ T cells in acquired aplastic anemia. For the study at large: Quantities of DNA derived from sorted CD4+ and CD8+ cells averaged around 3.2 ug. The average read count for CD4+ cells in healthy donors was around 11 million.

Study-wide results and caveats: Patient and control CD8+ Simpson's diversity was not significantly different. Shared by patients and controls, nearly 30 CD8+ CDR3s were abundant in patients.

Germline V gene data show CDR1 as LNHNV and CDR2 as YYDKDF (reference sequence). The junction had 8 bases not matched to a gene; V was cut back by 0 bases and J by 8 bases. CDR3 length: 17 residues. With regard to this clonotype: The antigen is unknown.

Genomic DNA provided the template from which TCR beta VDJ and CDR3 profiles were obtained. Each CDR3 protein gets one entry after TCRdb re-called the reads with MiXCR. The sample lists roughly 150,000 distinct CDR3 sequences, 35% to 55% seen once, with under 1.2% in the top ten. Sequencing was done on a sample of sorted CD4+, CD8+, or CD8+CD57+ T cells (not recorded which) from PBMCs. This sequence originates from a human donor in good health. This chain links TRBV15 with TRBJ2-1; 12 bases map to TRBD2. The DNA for the CDR3 is TGTGCCACCAGCAGAGATCTAGCGGGAGGGCCTTTCTATGAGCAGTTCTTC. It encodes CATSRDLAGGPFYEQFF.